The clone carrying this T cell receptor (beta chain) appeared once. V lost 5 bases to trimming and J lost 0 bases, with 14 bases between them. The CDR3 has 15 residues. Template material for amplifying TCR beta CDR3 regions consisted of RNA transcripts. An initial round of RT-PCR targeting the TCR CDR3 relied on the HTBI primer set. TCRdb analysed the multiplex PCR reads with MiXCR anew, one entry per CDR3 protein. The sample consists of 500,000 to 650,000 distinct CDR3 sequences, roughly 15% of them appearing once. This entry is derived from a study of T cells in Graves' hyperthyroidism and ophthalmopathy.

The chain uses TRBV12-3 or TRBV12-4 and TRBJ2-7, with D uncertain. The clonotype was recovered from a woman in her fifties or sixties with Graves' ophthalmopathy. Sample: blood. The CDR3 nucleotides read TGTGCCAGCAGTGAGGCGGTGATGGGCTCCTACGAGCAGTACTTC. Translation: CASSEAVMGSYEQYF.